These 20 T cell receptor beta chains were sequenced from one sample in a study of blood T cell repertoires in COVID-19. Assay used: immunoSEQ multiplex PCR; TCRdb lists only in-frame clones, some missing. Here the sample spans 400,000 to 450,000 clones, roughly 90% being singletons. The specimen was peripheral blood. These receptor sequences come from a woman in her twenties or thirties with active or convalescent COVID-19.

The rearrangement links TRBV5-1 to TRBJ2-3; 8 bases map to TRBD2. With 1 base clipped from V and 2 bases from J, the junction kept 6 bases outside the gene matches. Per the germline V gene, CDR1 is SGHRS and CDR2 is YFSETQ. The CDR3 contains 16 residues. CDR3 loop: CASSLTSGEITDTQYF. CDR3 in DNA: TGCGCCAGCAGCTTGACTAGCGGAGAGATCACAGATACGCAGTATTTT.

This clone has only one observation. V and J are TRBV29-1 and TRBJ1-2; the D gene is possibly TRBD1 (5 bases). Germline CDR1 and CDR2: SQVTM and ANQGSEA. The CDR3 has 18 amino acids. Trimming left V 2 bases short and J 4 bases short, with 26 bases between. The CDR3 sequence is CSVELLAFGSRVIYGYTF. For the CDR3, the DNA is TGCAGCGTTGAACTTTTAGCATTCGGTAGCAGGGTAATCTATGGCTACACCTTC.

The CDR3 sequence is CASSNCGGPGSYNSPLHF. The CDR3, as DNA: TGTGCCAGCAGCAACTGCGGGGGCCCGGGGTCCTATAATTCACCCCTCCACTTT. The gene calls are TRBV21-1 and TRBJ1-6. TRBV21-1 is flagged as a pseudogene. The CDR3 spans 18 residues.

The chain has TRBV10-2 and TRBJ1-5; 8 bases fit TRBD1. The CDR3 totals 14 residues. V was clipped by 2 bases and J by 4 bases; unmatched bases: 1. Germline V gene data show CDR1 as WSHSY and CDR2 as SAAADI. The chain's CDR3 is CASSEQGANQPQHF. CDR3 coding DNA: TGCGCCAGCAGTGAGCAGGGGGCGAATCAGCCCCAGCATTTT.

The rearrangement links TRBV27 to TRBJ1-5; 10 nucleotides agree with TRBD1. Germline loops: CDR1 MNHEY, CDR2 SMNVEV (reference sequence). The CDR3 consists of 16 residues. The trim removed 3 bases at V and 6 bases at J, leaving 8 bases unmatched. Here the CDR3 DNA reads TGTGCCAGCAGTTTCTCCCGACAGGGGGCAGGTCAGCCCCAGCATTTT. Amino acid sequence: CASSFSRQGAGQPQHF.

The DNA for the CDR3 is TGTGCCAGCAGTTCCTCGACAGGGTACTATGGCTACACCTTC. Amino acid sequence: CASSSSTGYYGYTF. This chain joins TRBV28 and TRBJ1-2; 7 positions match TRBD1. This CDR3 comprises 14 residues. Germline V lookup: CDR1 MDHEN, CDR2 SYDVKM. The J segment lost 3 bases and the V segment lost 4 bases, leaving 5 bases of the junction unmatched.

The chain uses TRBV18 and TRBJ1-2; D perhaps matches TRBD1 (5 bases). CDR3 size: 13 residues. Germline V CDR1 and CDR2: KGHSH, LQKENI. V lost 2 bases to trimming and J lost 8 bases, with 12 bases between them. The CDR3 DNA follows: TGTGCCAGCTCACCAGATCAGGGTAGGGGCTACACCTTC. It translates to CASSPDQGRGYTF.

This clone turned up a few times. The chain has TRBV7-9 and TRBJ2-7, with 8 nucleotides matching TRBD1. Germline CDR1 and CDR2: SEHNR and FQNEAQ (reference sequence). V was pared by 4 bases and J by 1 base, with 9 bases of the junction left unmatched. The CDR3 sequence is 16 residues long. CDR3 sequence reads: CASSSTSGTGSYEQYF. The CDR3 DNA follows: TGTGCCAGCAGCTCGACCTCCGGGACAGGATCCTACGAGCAGTACTTC.

The CDR3 sequence is CASSLTGWDYGYTF. CDR3 nucleotide sequence: TGCGCCAGCAGCTTGACAGGTTGGGACTATGGCTACACCTTC. V gene TRBV5-1 combines with J gene TRBJ1-2; weak D call: TRBD1 (5 bases). Per germline, CDR1 SGHRS and CDR2 YFSETQ. This CDR3 has 14 residues. The V gene lost 1 base and the J gene lost 3 bases, with 10 bases spanning the gap. Looking up the rest from reference TRBV5-1 and TRBJ1-2 gives the full variable domain: KAGVTQTPRYLIKTRGQQVTLSCSPISGHRSVSWYQQTPGQGLQFLFEYFSETQRNKGNFPGRFSGRQFSNSRSEMNVSTLELGDSALYLCASSLTGWDYGYTFGSGTRLTVV.

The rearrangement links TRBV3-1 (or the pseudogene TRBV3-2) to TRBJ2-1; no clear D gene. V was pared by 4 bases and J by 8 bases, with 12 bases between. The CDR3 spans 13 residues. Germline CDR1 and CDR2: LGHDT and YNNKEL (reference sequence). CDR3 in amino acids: CASSRSKVDEQFF. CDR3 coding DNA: TGTGCCAGCAGCCGGAGCAAGGTGGATGAGCAGTTCTTC.

CDR3 sequence: CASSPGTSADEQYF. DNA for the CDR3: TGTGCCAGCAGCCCCGGGACTAGCGCAGACGAGCAGTACTTC. The V and J genes are TRBV7-6 and TRBJ2-7; 10 nucleotides match TRBD2. The CDR3 has 14 residues. Looked up from germline, CDR1 is SGHVS and CDR2 is FNYEAQ. J gave up 5 bases and V 5 bases, and 6 bases lay outside the gene matches. Combining the CDR3 with reference TRBV7-6 and TRBJ2-7 gives the whole variable domain GAGVSQSPRYKVTKRGQDVALRCDPISGHVSLYWYRQALGQGPEFLTYFNYEAQQDKSGLPNDRFSAERPEGSISTLTIQRTEQRDSAMYRCASSPGTSADEQYFGPGTRLTVT.

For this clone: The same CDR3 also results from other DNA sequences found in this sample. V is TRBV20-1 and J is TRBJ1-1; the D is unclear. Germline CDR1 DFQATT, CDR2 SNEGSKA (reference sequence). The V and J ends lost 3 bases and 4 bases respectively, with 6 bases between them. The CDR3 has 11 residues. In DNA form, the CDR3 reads TGCAGTGCTAGCAGAGGCACTGAAGCTTTCTTT. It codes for CSASRGTEAFF.

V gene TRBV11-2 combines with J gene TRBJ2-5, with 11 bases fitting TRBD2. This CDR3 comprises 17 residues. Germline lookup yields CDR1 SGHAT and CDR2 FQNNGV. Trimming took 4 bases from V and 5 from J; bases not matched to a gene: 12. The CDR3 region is CASSSGELAGVGETQYF. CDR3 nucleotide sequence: TGTGCCAGCAGCTCGGGCGAACTAGCGGGAGTTGGGGAGACCCAGTACTTC. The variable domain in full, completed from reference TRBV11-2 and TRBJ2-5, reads EAGVAQSPRYKIIEKRQSVAFWCNPISGHATLYWYQQILGQGPKLLIQFQNNGVVDDSQLPKDRFSAERLKGVDSTLKIQPAKLEDSAVYLCASSSGELAGVGETQYFGPGTRLLVL.

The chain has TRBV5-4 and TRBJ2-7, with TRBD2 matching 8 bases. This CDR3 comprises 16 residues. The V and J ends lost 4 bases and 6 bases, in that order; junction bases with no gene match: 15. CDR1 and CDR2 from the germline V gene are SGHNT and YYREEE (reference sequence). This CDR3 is CASSPYSSGKVGEQYF. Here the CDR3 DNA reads TGTGCCAGCAGCCCCTACAGTAGCGGGAAGGTGGGCGAGCAGTACTTC.

Here the CDR3 reads CATSRDGDNEQFF. In DNA form, the CDR3 reads TGTGCCACCAGCAGAGACGGGGACAATGAGCAGTTCTTC. The V gene is TRBV15, the J gene TRBJ2-1, with a weak D call TRBD2 (5 bases). V was clipped by 0 bases and J by 5 bases, with 5 bases between them. Germline V gene lookup returns CDR1 LNHNV and CDR2 YYDKDF (reference sequence). The CDR3 spans 13 residues.

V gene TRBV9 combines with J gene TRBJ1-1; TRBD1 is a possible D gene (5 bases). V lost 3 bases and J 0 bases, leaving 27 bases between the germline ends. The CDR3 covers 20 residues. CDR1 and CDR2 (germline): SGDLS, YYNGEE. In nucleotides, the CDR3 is TGTGCCAGCAGCGGGGGACTTGTCGCAGGGTATGGGCACATGAACACTGAAGCTTTCTTT. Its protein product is CASSGGLVAGYGHMNTEAFF.

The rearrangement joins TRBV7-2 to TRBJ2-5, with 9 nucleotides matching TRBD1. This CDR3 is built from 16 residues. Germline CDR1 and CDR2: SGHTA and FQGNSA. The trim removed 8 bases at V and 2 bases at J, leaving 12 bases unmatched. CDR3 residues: CASSASYGTGQETQYF. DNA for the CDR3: TGTGCCAGCTCAGCTTCTTATGGGACAGGGCAAGAGACCCAGTACTTC.

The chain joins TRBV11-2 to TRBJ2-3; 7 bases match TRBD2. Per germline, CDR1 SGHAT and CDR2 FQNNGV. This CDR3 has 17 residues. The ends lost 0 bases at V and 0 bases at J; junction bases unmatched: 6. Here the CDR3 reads CASSLDPGGRSTDTQYF. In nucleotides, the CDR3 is TGTGCCAGCAGCTTAGACCCGGGGGGACGGAGCACAGATACGCAGTATTTT.

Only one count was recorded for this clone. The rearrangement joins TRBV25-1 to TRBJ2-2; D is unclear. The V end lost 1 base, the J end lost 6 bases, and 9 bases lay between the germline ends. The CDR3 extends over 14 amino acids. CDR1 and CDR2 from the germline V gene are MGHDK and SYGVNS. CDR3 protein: CASSEFSLAGELFF. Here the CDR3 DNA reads TGTGCCAGCAGTGAATTTAGCCTCGCCGGGGAGCTGTTTTTT.

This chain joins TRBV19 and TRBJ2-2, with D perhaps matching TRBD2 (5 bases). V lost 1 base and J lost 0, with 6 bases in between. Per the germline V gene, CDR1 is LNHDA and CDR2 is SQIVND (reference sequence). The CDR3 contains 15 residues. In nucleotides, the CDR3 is TGTGCCAGTAGTATAGCGGGAACGAACACCGGGGAGCTGTTTTTT. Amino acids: CASSIAGTNTGELFF.